The source of this TCR beta chain is a study of T cell responses to AZD1222 COVID-19 vaccine. Libraries were prepared by immunoSEQ multiplex PCR; TCRdb keeps only in-frame clonotypes and omits some of them. This sample carries 100,000 to 120,000 clones, 81% of them seen once, and the ten largest clones take around 4.6%. The CDR3 consists of 10 residues. CDR1 and CDR2 (germline): SQVTM, ANQGSEA. V lost 6 bases to trimming and J lost 8 bases, with 10 bases between them. This clonotype was sampled from an adult in good health. The sample was peripheral blood, taken on day 0 of AZD1222 vaccination. V usage is TRBV29-1 and J usage is TRBJ1-2; TRBD1 might be the D (5 bases). For the CDR3, the DNA is TGCAGCGTCGGGGCCGTAGGCTACACCTTC. It yields the protein CSVGAVGYTF.